A selection of T cell receptor beta chains follows, all from one sample in a study of blood T cell repertoires in COVID-19. Sequencing was performed with immunoSEQ multiplex PCR; in TCRdb, only in-frame clones are kept and a portion is missing. Of 70,000 to 75,000 clones listed, about 92% are singletons. What was sequenced was peripheral blood. The receptor set was obtained from a human donor in a cohort sampled during active COVID-19. Each CDR3 is given with its conserved first and last residue. Each record gives: J gene, clone size, D gene, V gene, CDR3 DNA, CDR3 protein. A D gene is named only where the DNA matches it firmly. For some rows the clone size is stated as once, few or many, or as a class when expanded; others skip it.

J gene: TRBJ2-4
clone size: -
D gene: TRBD1
V gene: TRBV19
CDR3 DNA: TGTGCCAGCAGGGACAGCTTAGCCAAAAACATTCAGTACTTC
CDR3 protein: CASRDSLAKNIQYF

J gene: TRBJ2-1
clone size: -
D gene: -
V gene: TRBV2
CDR3 DNA: TGTGCCAGCAGAGCCCTTATCGGTACAGTTGGTGAGCAGTTCTTC
CDR3 protein: CASRALIGTVGEQFF

J gene: TRBJ1-1
clone size: -
D gene: -
V gene: TRBV18
CDR3 DNA: TGTGCCAGCTCAAATACAGCGAACACTGAAGCTTTCTTT
CDR3 protein: CASSNTANTEAFF

J gene: TRBJ2-3
clone size: -
D gene: TRBD2
V gene: TRBV28
CDR3 DNA: TGTGCCAGCACCCTGCCTTACGCGGGAGTAATCACAGATACGCAGTATTTT
CDR3 protein: CASTLPYAGVITDTQYF

J gene: TRBJ1-1
clone size: -
D gene: -
V gene: TRBV4-2
CDR3 DNA: TGTGCCAGCAGCCAAGAATACATAAACACTGAAGCTTTCTTT
CDR3 protein: CASSQEYINTEAFF

J gene: TRBJ2-1
clone size: -
D gene: TRBD2
V gene: TRBV28
CDR3 DNA: TGTGCCAGCAGTCCCCCAGCGGGGATAAACAATGAGCAGTTCTTC
CDR3 protein: CASSPPAGINNEQFF

J gene: TRBJ2-3
clone size: -
D gene: TRBD2
V gene: TRBV28
CDR3 DNA: TGTGCCAGCAGTTCCTCGGGACTAGCGGGGTACACAGATACGCAGTATTTT
CDR3 protein: CASSSSGLAGYTDTQYF

J gene: TRBJ1-4
clone size: once
D gene: -
V gene: TRBV11-2
CDR3 DNA: TGTGCCAGCAGCTCGATCCGGGTCCATGAAAAACTGTTTTTT
CDR3 protein: CASSSIRVHEKLFF

J gene: TRBJ2-2
clone size: -
D gene: -
V gene: TRBV10-2
CDR3 DNA: TGCGCCAGCAGTGAGGACGGCGGGACCACCGGGGAGCTGTTTTTT
CDR3 protein: CASSEDGGTTGELFF

J gene: TRBJ2-7
clone size: -
D gene: -
V gene: TRBV5-1
CDR3 DNA: TGCGCCAGCAGCTTGTCGGGGACTGGGGGTTTGGAGCAGTACTTC
CDR3 protein: CASSLSGTGGLEQYF

J gene: TRBJ2-1
clone size: -
D gene: -
V gene: TRBV19
CDR3 DNA: TGTGCCAGTAGTATTAGCGGAGGCTCCTACAATGAGCAGTTCTTC
CDR3 protein: CASSISGGSYNEQFF

J gene: TRBJ2-2
clone size: few
D gene: -
V gene: TRBV6-2/TRBV6-3
CDR3 DNA: TGTGCCAGCAGCGAAGGAGAGGGCACCGGGGAGCTGTTTTTT
CDR3 protein: CASSEGEGTGELFF

J gene: TRBJ1-1
clone size: once
D gene: -
V gene: TRBV5-1
CDR3 DNA: TGCGCCAGCAGGTGGACAGCGAACACTGAAGCTTTCTTT
CDR3 protein: CASRWTANTEAFF

J gene: TRBJ2-7
clone size: -
D gene: TRBD1
V gene: TRBV6-5
CDR3 DNA: TGTGCCAGCAGTCCCCGGGACAGGGGGGACTACGAGCAGTACTTC
CDR3 protein: CASSPRDRGDYEQYF

J gene: TRBJ2-7
clone size: -
D gene: -
V gene: TRBV9
CDR3 DNA: TGTGCCAGCAGCCCGACCTCGACGGGATCCTACGAGCAGTACTTC
CDR3 protein: CASSPTSTGSYEQYF

J gene: TRBJ1-4
clone size: -
D gene: TRBD1
V gene: TRBV9
CDR3 DNA: TGTGCCAGCACCCTAGGCGGGGCAGGGGGCGAAAAACTGTTTTTT
CDR3 protein: CASTLGGAGGEKLFF

J gene: TRBJ2-2
clone size: -
D gene: -
V gene: TRBV4-3
CDR3 DNA: TGCGCCAGCAGCCAAGGATGGACTCGACACACCGGGGAGCTGTTTTTT
CDR3 protein: CASSQGWTRHTGELFF

J gene: TRBJ2-1
clone size: -
D gene: -
V gene: TRBV29-1
CDR3 DNA: TGCAGCGTCCGGGGGGCCAATGAGCAGTTCTTC
CDR3 protein: CSVRGANEQFF

J gene: TRBJ1-1
clone size: -
D gene: -
V gene: TRBV30
CDR3 DNA: TGTGCCTGGAGTAGGGGGACGAACACTGAAGCTTTCTTT
CDR3 protein: CAWSRGTNTEAFF

J gene: TRBJ2-1
clone size: -
D gene: TRBD1
V gene: TRBV28
CDR3 DNA: TGTGCCAGCAGATCTTACAGGGGGTGGGTCAATGAGCAGTTCTTC
CDR3 protein: CASRSYRGWVNEQFF

J gene: TRBJ2-3
clone size: -
D gene: TRBD2
V gene: TRBV29-1
CDR3 DNA: TGCAGCGTGGACCTAGCGGGAGAGACAGATACGCAGTATTTT
CDR3 protein: CSVDLAGETDTQYF

J gene: TRBJ2-5
clone size: -
D gene: -
V gene: TRBV11-2
CDR3 DNA: TGTGCCAGCAGCTTAGTTAGGGGGTTACAAGAGACCCAGTACTTC
CDR3 protein: CASSLVRGLQETQYF

J gene: TRBJ2-2
clone size: -
D gene: TRBD1
V gene: TRBV6-4
CDR3 DNA: TGTGCCAGCAGCGCCGGGACAGATTACACCGGGGAGCTGTTTTTT
CDR3 protein: CASSAGTDYTGELFF

J gene: TRBJ2-2
clone size: once
D gene: TRBD1
V gene: TRBV7-7
CDR3 DNA: TGTGCCAGCAGCCCCTTTGACAGGGGATCGGGGGAGCTGTTTTTT
CDR3 protein: CASSPFDRGSGELFF

J gene: TRBJ2-5
clone size: -
D gene: TRBD2
V gene: TRBV6-5
CDR3 DNA: TGTGCCAGCAGCCCACTAGCGCCAGAGACCCAGTACTTC
CDR3 protein: CASSPLAPETQYF

J gene: TRBJ2-3
clone size: once
D gene: -
V gene: TRBV21-1
CDR3 DNA: TGTGCCAGCAGCAATGAATTGGACAGGGGCACAGATACGCAGTATTTT
CDR3 protein: CASSNELDRGTDTQYF

J gene: TRBJ2-1
clone size: -
D gene: TRBD2
V gene: TRBV2
CDR3 DNA: TGTGCCAGCATGGGGACTAGCGGTTACAATGAGCAGTTCTTC
CDR3 protein: CASMGTSGYNEQFF

J gene: TRBJ1-5
clone size: -
D gene: -
V gene: TRBV6-6
CDR3 DNA: TGTGCCAGCAGCCGCACAGGGTCTAATCAGCCCCAGCATTTT
CDR3 protein: CASSRTGSNQPQHF

J gene: TRBJ2-1
clone size: -
D gene: -
V gene: TRBV4-3
CDR3 DNA: TGCGCCAGCCGGCTGGGGACTGGAGACAATGAGCAGTTCTTC
CDR3 protein: CASRLGTGDNEQFF

J gene: TRBJ2-4
clone size: -
D gene: -
V gene: TRBV19
CDR3 DNA: TGTGCCAGTAGTATAGGCGACAGGATCCTAGCCAAAAACATTCAGTACTTC
CDR3 protein: CASSIGDRILAKNIQYF

J gene: TRBJ2-1
clone size: once
D gene: TRBD2
V gene: TRBV29-1
CDR3 DNA: TGCAGCGCCCCAATTGAAGGGGCGGGGGATGAGCAGTTCTTC
CDR3 protein: CSAPIEGAGDEQFF

J gene: TRBJ2-5
clone size: -
D gene: -
V gene: TRBV5-4
CDR3 DNA: TGTGCCAGCAGCTTGGGAGGGGGAGTAGGAGAGACCCAGTACTTC
CDR3 protein: CASSLGGGVGETQYF

J gene: TRBJ2-1
clone size: once
D gene: TRBD2
V gene: TRBV19
CDR3 DNA: TGTGCCAGTAGTATTTCTAGCGGGGTCTACAATGAGCAGTTCTTC
CDR3 protein: CASSISSGVYNEQFF

J gene: TRBJ2-1
clone size: -
D gene: TRBD2
V gene: TRBV4-3
CDR3 DNA: TGCGCCAGCAGCCCGGGACTAGCGGGAGTTAGGGATGAGCAGTTCTTC
CDR3 protein: CASSPGLAGVRDEQFF

J gene: TRBJ2-5
clone size: -
D gene: -
V gene: TRBV5-1
CDR3 DNA: TGCGCCAGCAGCAAGGGGGTCCAAGAGACCCAGTACTTC
CDR3 protein: CASSKGVQETQYF

J gene: TRBJ2-1
clone size: -
D gene: TRBD2
V gene: TRBV6-6
CDR3 DNA: TGTGCCCTGGGGGGTAGCGGGAGTTCCTACAATGAGCAGTTCTTC
CDR3 protein: CALGGSGSSYNEQFF

J gene: TRBJ2-1
clone size: -
D gene: TRBD2
V gene: TRBV4-1
CDR3 DNA: TGCGCCAGCAGCCAAGATGGGCCCTGGACTAGCGGGACTTACAATGAGCAGTTCTTC
CDR3 protein: CASSQDGPWTSGTYNEQFF